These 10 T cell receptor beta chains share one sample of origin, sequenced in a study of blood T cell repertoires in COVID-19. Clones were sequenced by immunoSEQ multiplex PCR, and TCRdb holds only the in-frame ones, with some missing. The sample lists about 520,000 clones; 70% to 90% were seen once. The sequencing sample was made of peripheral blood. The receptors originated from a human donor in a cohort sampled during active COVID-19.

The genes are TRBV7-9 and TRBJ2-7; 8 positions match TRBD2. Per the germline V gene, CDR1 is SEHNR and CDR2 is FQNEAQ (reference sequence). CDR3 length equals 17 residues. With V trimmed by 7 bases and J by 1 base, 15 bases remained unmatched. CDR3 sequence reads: CASNPEVAGGPSYEQYF. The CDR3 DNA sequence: TGTGCCAGCAACCCGGAGGTTGCGGGAGGACCGTCCTACGAGCAGTACTTC.

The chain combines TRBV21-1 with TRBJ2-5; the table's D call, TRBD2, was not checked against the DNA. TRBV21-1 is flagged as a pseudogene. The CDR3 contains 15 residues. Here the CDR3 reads CASSKDADFQETQYF. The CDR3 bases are TGTGCCAGCAGCAAAGATGCGGACTTCCAAGAGACCCAGTACTTC.

DNA for the CDR3: TGTGCCAGCAGCATTGACAAGATTCATGGCTACACCTTC. The encoded protein is CASSIDKIHGYTF. The chain couples TRBV5-4 to TRBJ1-2; D gene ambiguous. The CDR3 has 13 amino acids. Germline values: CDR1 SGHNT, CDR2 YYREEE (reference sequence). V shed 4 bases and J shed 6 bases, with 13 bases lying between them.

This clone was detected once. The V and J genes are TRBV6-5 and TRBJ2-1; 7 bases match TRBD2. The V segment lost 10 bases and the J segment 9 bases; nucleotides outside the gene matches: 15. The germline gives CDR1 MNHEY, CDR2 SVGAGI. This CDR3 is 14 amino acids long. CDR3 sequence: CATSGAREGSEQFF. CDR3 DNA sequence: TGTGCCACCTCCGGGGCTAGGGAGGGGAGTGAGCAGTTCTTC.

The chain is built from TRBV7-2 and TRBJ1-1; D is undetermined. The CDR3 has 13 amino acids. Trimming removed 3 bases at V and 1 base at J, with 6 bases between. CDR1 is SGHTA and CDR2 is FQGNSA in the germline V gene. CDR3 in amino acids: CASSFGSNTEAFF. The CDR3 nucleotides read TGTGCCAGCAGCTTTGGCTCGAACACTGAAGCTTTCTTT.

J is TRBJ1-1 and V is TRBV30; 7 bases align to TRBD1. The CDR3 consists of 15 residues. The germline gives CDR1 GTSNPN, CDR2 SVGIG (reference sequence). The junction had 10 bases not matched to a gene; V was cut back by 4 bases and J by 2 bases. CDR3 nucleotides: TGTGCCTGGAAAAAGGGGGCCGCGCCAAACACTGAAGCTTTCTTT. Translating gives CAWKKGAAPNTEAFF.

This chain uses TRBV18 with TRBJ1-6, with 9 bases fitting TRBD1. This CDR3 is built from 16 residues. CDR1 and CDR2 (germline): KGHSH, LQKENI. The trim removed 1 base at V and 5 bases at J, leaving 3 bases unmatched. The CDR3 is CASSPLGTGNNSPLHF. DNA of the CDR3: TGTGCCAGCTCACCACTCGGGACAGGGAATAATTCACCCCTCCACTTT.

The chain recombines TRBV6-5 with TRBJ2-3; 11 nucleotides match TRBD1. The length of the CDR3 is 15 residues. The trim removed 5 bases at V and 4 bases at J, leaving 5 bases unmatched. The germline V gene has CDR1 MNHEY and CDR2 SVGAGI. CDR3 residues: CASSRTGGASDTQYF. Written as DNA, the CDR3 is TGTGCCAGCAGTAGGACAGGGGGCGCCTCAGATACGCAGTATTTT.

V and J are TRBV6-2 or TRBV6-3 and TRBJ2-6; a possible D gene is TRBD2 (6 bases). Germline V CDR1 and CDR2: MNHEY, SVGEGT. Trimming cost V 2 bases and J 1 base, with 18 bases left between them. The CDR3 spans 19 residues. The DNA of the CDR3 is TGTGCCAGCAGTTACGGGGACTCCCCTTTCTCGTCTGGGGCCAACGTCCTGACTTTC. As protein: CASSYGDSPFSSGANVLTF.

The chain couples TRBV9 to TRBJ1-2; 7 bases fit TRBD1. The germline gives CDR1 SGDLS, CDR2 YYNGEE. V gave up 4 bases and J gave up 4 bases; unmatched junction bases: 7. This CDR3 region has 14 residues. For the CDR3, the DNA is TGTGCCAGCAGCCCCCAGGGGGGACTCTATGGCTACACCTTC. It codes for CASSPQGGLYGYTF.